The 24 T cell receptor beta chains in this list originate from one sample, sequenced in a study of identifying expanded T cells in peripheral blood. TCRdb's copy holds only in-frame clones and misses some; the assay was immunoSEQ multiplex PCR. The top ten hold around 3.6% of the sample, which has approximately 100,000 clones, approximately 88% seen once. Sequencing was done on a sample of blood. These receptors originate from a person between 18 and 75 years old in good health.

The chain links TRBV28 to TRBJ1-1; a possible D gene is TRBD1 (5 bases). Germline CDR1 and CDR2: MDHEN and SYDVKM. The V end lost 3 bases, the J end lost 1 base, and 12 bases lay between the germline ends. This CDR3 has 15 residues. CDR3 sequence reads: CASSFQGWGNTEAFF. In nucleotides, the CDR3 is TGTGCCAGCAGTTTTCAGGGCTGGGGGAACACTGAAGCTTTCTTT.

V gene TRBV7-2 combines with J gene TRBJ1-3; perhaps TRBD1 as D (6 bases). V was cut by 2 bases and J by 4 bases, with 15 bases left in between. The length of the CDR3 is 16 residues. Germline lookup yields CDR1 SGHTA and CDR2 FQGNSA. The CDR3 sequence: CASSLRMGAGGNTIYF. CDR3 in DNA: TGTGCCAGCAGCTTACGCATGGGGGCGGGAGGAAACACCATATATTTT.

In this sample, this clone turned up once. The V call is TRBV4-2, the J call TRBJ2-5; 8 bases line up with TRBD2. In germline, CDR1 is LGHNA, CDR2 YNFKEQ. The trim removed 1 base at V and 1 base at J, leaving 8 bases unmatched. There are 17 residues in the CDR3. The CDR3 sequence: CASSQAPLADFQETQYF. CDR3 sequence (DNA): TGTGCCAGCAGCCAAGCCCCACTAGCGGACTTCCAAGAGACCCAGTACTTC.

The V gene is TRBV19, the J gene TRBJ2-3; D not resolved. Trimming left V 10 bases short and J 3 bases short, with 23 bases between. This CDR3 comprises 16 residues. Germline assignment: CDR1 LNHDA and CDR2 SQIVND (reference sequence). The CDR3 sequence is CATESQLGQGTDTQYF. CDR3 coding DNA: TGTGCCACCGAATCCCAGCTAGGCCAAGGGACAGATACGCAGTATTTT.

The rearrangement uses TRBV28 and TRBJ1-3; a possible D gene is TRBD1 (6 bases). Trimming cost V 5 bases and J 4 bases, with 15 bases left between them. Per germline, CDR1 MDHEN and CDR2 SYDVKM. The CDR3 has 15 residues. For the CDR3, the DNA is TGTGCCAGCAGTGAGGGGGGGACGGGCGGAAACACCATATATTTT. This translates into CASSEGGTGGNTIYF.

The rearrangement links TRBV4-2 to TRBJ2-3; 14 nucleotides align to TRBD2. The CDR3 loop spans 18 amino acids. Germline V gives CDR1 LGHNA, CDR2 YNFKEQ. V lost 4 bases to trimming and J lost 3 bases; unmatched junction nucleotides: 9. The CDR3 protein is CASSLRPGLAGVTDTQYF. For the CDR3, the DNA is TGTGCCAGCAGCCTTCGACCGGGACTAGCGGGAGTAACAGATACGCAGTATTTT.

The chain has TRBV4-2 and TRBJ1-3; tentatively, D is TRBD1 (5 bases). The length of the CDR3 is 17 residues. Trimming left V 7 bases short and J 0 bases short, with 19 bases between. CDR1 and CDR2 from the germline V gene are LGHNA and YNFKEQ. The chain's CDR3 is CASTQGQDQFSGNTIYF. The CDR3 DNA follows: TGTGCCAGCACGCAGGGCCAGGATCAGTTCTCTGGAAACACCATATATTTT.

The V gene is TRBV6-6, the J gene TRBJ1-4; 8 positions agree with TRBD1. CDR3 length: 14 amino acids. From germline, CDR1 is MNHNY and CDR2 SVGAGI (reference sequence). V was clipped by 6 bases and J by 7 bases; unmatched bases: 7. The CDR3 sequence: CASRAGTGTEKLFF. The CDR3 DNA follows: TGTGCCAGCAGGGCCGGGACAGGTACTGAAAAACTGTTTTTT.

The rearrangement links TRBV7-8 to TRBJ2-7; TRBD2 agrees at 10 bases. The J segment lost 3 bases and the V segment lost 1 base, leaving 6 bases of the junction unmatched. This CDR3 has 16 amino acids. CDR1 is SGHVS, CDR2 FQNEAQ, per germline. Written as DNA, the CDR3 is TGTGCCAGCAGCTTAGGGATCCAGCGGGAGGGCTACGAGCAGTACTTC. As protein: CASSLGIQREGYEQYF.

The chain links TRBV28 to TRBJ2-1; 11 nucleotides match TRBD1. Germline V gene sequence: CDR1 MDHEN, CDR2 SYDVKM. V dropped 4 bases and J dropped 8; count of bases not matched to a gene: 7. CDR3 length: 15 residues. The CDR3 loop reads CASSSSDRGRHEQFF. Here the CDR3 DNA reads TGTGCCAGCAGTTCGTCGGACAGGGGGCGACATGAGCAGTTCTTC. Variable domain in full (rest from reference TRBV28 and TRBJ2-1): DVKVTQSSRYLVKRTGEKVFLECVQDMDHENMFWYRQDPGLGLRLIYFSYDVKMKEKGDIPEGYSVSREKKERFSLILESASTNQTSMYLCASSSSDRGRHEQFFGPGTRLTVL.

In this sample, this clone turned up once. CDR3 sequence: CASSLIAPADTQYF. The CDR3 region has the DNA TGTGCCAGCAGTCTGATCGCACCCGCAGATACGCAGTATTTT. The chain couples TRBV5-4 to TRBJ2-3; no firm D call. V was cut by 5 bases and J by 4 bases, with 14 bases left in between. CDR3 length: 14 residues. Germline V lookup: CDR1 SGHNT, CDR2 YYREEE (reference sequence). The variable domain in full, with the rest retrieved from reference TRBV5-4 and TRBJ2-3, is ETGVTQSPTHLIKTRGQQVTLRCSSQSGHNTVSWYQQALGQGPQFIFQYYREEENGRGNFPPRFSGLQFPNYSSELNVNALELDDSALYLCASSLIAPADTQYFGPGTRLTVL.

The chain links TRBV6-1 to TRBJ2-7; D gene uncertain. Trimming shortened V by 0 bases and J by 3 bases, and 12 bases separated the two germline ends. CDR1 and CDR2 from the germline V gene are MNHNS and SASEGT. The CDR3 loop spans 15 amino acids. The CDR3 protein is CASSEAPITFYEQYF. The CDR3 DNA sequence: TGTGCCAGCAGTGAAGCGCCCATAACTTTCTACGAGCAGTACTTC.

The chain joins TRBV25-1 to TRBJ2-5; possibly TRBD1 for D (5 bases). Germline V gene data show CDR1 as MGHDK and CDR2 as SYGVNS. The CDR3 is 12 residues long. Trimming took off 8 bases at V and 5 bases at J, with 12 bases between the two ends. CDR3 DNA sequence: TGTGCCAGCTGTAGGGGTGGGGAGACCCAGTACTTC. Residues: CASCRGGETQYF.

This clone was recorded only once. The chain uses TRBV7-9 and TRBJ1-2; a weak D match, TRBD1 (5 bases). The V gene's germline CDR1 is SEHNR and CDR2 FQNEAQ (reference sequence). The length of the CDR3 is 12 residues. Deletions cut 5 bases from V and 8 bases from J, with 12 bases between. CDR3 in amino acids: CASSRDGEGYTF. The CDR3 bases are TGTGCCAGCAGCCGGGACGGAGAAGGCTACACCTTC. The full variable domain, with the rest looked up from reference TRBV7-9 and TRBJ1-2, is DTGVSQNPRHKITKRGQNVTFRCDPISEHNRLYWYRQTLGQGPEFLTYFQNEAQLEKSRLLSDRFSAERPKGSFSTLEIQRTEQGDSAMYLCASSRDGEGYTFGSGTRLTVV.

This clone was seen just once. The gene calls are TRBV19 and TRBJ1-2; possibly TRBD1 for D (5 bases). The CDR3 totals 13 residues. Germline-derived CDR1 and CDR2 are LNHDA and SQIVND (reference sequence). V shed 6 bases and J shed 4 bases, with 12 bases lying between them. The CDR3 is CASSPGPGYGYTF. CDR3 bases: TGTGCCAGTAGCCCGGGACCTGGCTATGGCTACACCTTC.

By sample share, this clone is medium-sized (0.01 to 0.1%). Other DNA variants within this sample encode the same CDR3. The chain combines TRBV6-4 with TRBJ2-3; the match to TRBD1 covers 11 bases. Germline V gene data show CDR1 as MRHNA and CDR2 as SNTAGT. CDR3 size: 15 residues. Germline trimming cut 6 bases from V and 6 bases from J; bases unmatched to any gene: 8. The CDR3 nucleotides are TGTGCCAGCAGCGCCGGGACAGGGGGGACCGATACGCAGTATTTT. Translation: CASSAGTGGTDTQYF.

This clone was recorded only once. This chain joins TRBV28 and TRBJ2-3; no firm D call. The CDR3 length is 14 residues. Germline loops: CDR1 MDHEN, CDR2 SYDVKM. V was clipped by 10 bases and J by 2 bases, with 16 bases between them. CDR3 sequence: CAIQTPFSTDTQYF. The CDR3 nucleotides are TGTGCCATCCAGACACCTTTTTCCACAGATACGCAGTATTTT. The variable domain in full, with the rest retrieved from reference TRBV28 and TRBJ2-3, is DVKVTQSSRYLVKRTGEKVFLECVQDMDHENMFWYRQDPGLGLRLIYFSYDVKMKEKGDIPEGYSVSREKKERFSLILESASTNQTSMYLCAIQTPFSTDTQYFGPGTRLTVL.

J is TRBJ2-7 and V is TRBV29-1; D unresolved. The CDR3 has 12 amino acids. Trimming removed 0 bases from V and 5 bases from J, with 8 bases in between. Germline-derived CDR1 and CDR2 are SQVTM and ANQGSEA. This CDR3 is CSVEDLGNEQYF. The CDR3 region has the DNA TGCAGCGTTGAAGATCTAGGAAACGAGCAGTACTTC.

This clone was counted only a few times. The chain couples TRBV6-4 to TRBJ2-3; 7 bases agree with TRBD2. The ends lost 2 bases at V and 4 bases at J; junction bases unmatched: 6. This CDR3 is built from 15 residues. Germline assignment: CDR1 MRHNA and CDR2 SNTAGT. CDR3 protein: CASSDSSGASDTQYF. CDR3 sequence (DNA): TGTGCCAGCAGTGACAGCAGCGGGGCATCAGATACGCAGTATTTT.

The rearrangement joins TRBV28 to TRBJ2-5, with 7 bases matching TRBD1. The CDR3 is made up of 13 amino acids. The V and J ends lost 5 bases and 5 bases, in that order; junction bases with no gene match: 5. Germline V lookup: CDR1 MDHEN, CDR2 SYDVKM. CDR3 protein: CASSTGDGETQYF. CDR3 sequence (DNA): TGTGCCAGCAGTACAGGGGATGGGGAGACCCAGTACTTC. Full variable domain (rest looked up from reference TRBV28 and TRBJ2-5): DVKVTQSSRYLVKRTGEKVFLECVQDMDHENMFWYRQDPGLGLRLIYFSYDVKMKEKGDIPEGYSVSREKKERFSLILESASTNQTSMYLCASSTGDGETQYFGPGTRLLVL.

J is TRBJ1-5 and V is TRBV15, with 7 bases fitting TRBD1. Germline assignment: CDR1 LNHNV and CDR2 YYDKDF (reference sequence). The CDR3 has 15 amino acids. J gave up 3 bases and V 5 bases, and 7 bases lay outside the gene matches. The CDR3 reads CATSYHRGLNQPQHF. The CDR3 nucleotides read TGTGCCACCAGCTATCACAGGGGACTCAATCAGCCCCAGCATTTT.

V usage is TRBV19 and J usage is TRBJ2-7; 11 bases are shared with TRBD2. V gave up 5 bases and J gave up 4 bases; unmatched junction bases: 4. This CDR3 is built from 14 residues. Looked up from germline, CDR1 is LNHDA and CDR2 is SQIVND (reference sequence). For the CDR3, the DNA is TGTGCCAGTAGTCGTACTAGCGGGGGTTACGAGCAGTACTTC. Translated: CASSRTSGGYEQYF.

The chain combines TRBV18 with TRBJ2-1, with D hard to call. The V gene's germline CDR1 is KGHSH and CDR2 LQKENI. The CDR3 runs 12 residues. The V end lost 1 base, the J end lost 9 bases, and 7 bases lay between the germline ends. The CDR3 DNA reads as TGTGCCAGCTCACCACGGCGCATTGAGCAGTTCTTC. Translated: CASSPRRIEQFF.

The rearrangement joins TRBV6-1 to TRBJ2-3; tentative D call: TRBD1 (6 bases). This CDR3 has 15 amino acids. The V end lost 6 bases, the J end lost 2 bases, and 15 bases lay between the germline ends. CDR1 MNHNS and CDR2 SASEGT come from the germline V gene. In DNA, the CDR3 is TGTGCCAGCAGACCTCAGGGGTCCTACACAGATACGCAGTATTTT. Its protein is CASRPQGSYTDTQYF.